This paragraph reports one T cell receptor (beta chain). The entry originates in a study of PD-L1 blockade in urothelial cancer. Across the whole study: After treatment start, blood was analyzed at 3 weeks (second dose) and at 6 weeks. Typically, measured as a median, blood samples had about 140,000 T cells.

Sequenced by immunoSEQ multiplex PCR; TCRdb stores in-frame clones only, minus some. The sample consists of roughly 45,000 clones, roughly 85% of them appearing once. Germline CDR1 ENHRY, CDR2 SYGVKD. The junction had 10 bases not matched to a gene; V was cut back by 8 bases and J by 7 bases. The CDR3 is 14 amino acids. J is TRBJ1-4 and V is TRBV10-3, with 7 bases matching TRBD1. The receptor was derived from a man aged 55 to 70 with urothelial cancer. The sample in question was PBMCs, obtained around atezolizumab (anti-PD-L1) treatment. The CDR3 DNA sequence: TGTGCCATCCCAGGCAGACAGGGCTCTGAAAAACTGTTTTTT. It codes for CAIPGRQGSEKLFF.